This is a list of T cell receptor beta chains from one sample in a study of CD8+CD57+ T cells in acquired aplastic anemia. TCRdb reanalysed the reads using MiXCR and keeps one entry per CDR3 protein. The sample includes 75,000 to 90,000 distinct CDR3 sequences, about half seen only once; the top ten take 65% to 80%. Material: sorted CD4+, CD8+, or CD8+CD57+ T cells (not recorded which) from PBMCs. These receptors were obtained from a human donor in good health, serving as a control. Both conserved end residues are part of each CDR3.

v_call: TRBV6-1
cdr3_aa: CASRNLNPDRISNQPQHF

v_call: TRBV15
cdr3_aa: CASSPSMAGNTIYF

v_call: TRBV12-3/TRBV12-4
cdr3_aa: CASSSDSSQETQYF

v_call: TRBV24-1
cdr3_aa: CATSDLGQGNEQYF

v_call: TRBV15
cdr3_aa: CATSRDPLGQPQHF

v_call: TRBV15
cdr3_aa: CATSISGTGYEQYF

v_call: TRBV10-3
cdr3_aa: CAGRRTGGTEAFF

v_call: TRBV19
cdr3_aa: CASSTGTDTQYF

v_call: TRBV27
cdr3_aa: CASSTTGGNQPQHF

v_call: TRBV2
cdr3_aa: CASIASGHTDTQYF

v_call: TRBV13
cdr3_aa: CASSRSGSGSNEQFF

v_call: TRBV7-2
cdr3_aa: CASRFGVSYEQYF

v_call: TRBV9
cdr3_aa: CASSVEPGGYEKPFF

v_call: TRBV6-5
cdr3_aa: CASSYTGVRETQYF

v_call: TRBV7-9
cdr3_aa: CASSQGSGYGYTF

v_call: TRBV2
cdr3_aa: CASKGTSSGETQYF

v_call: TRBV5-6
cdr3_aa: CASSSLTESGASPLHF

v_call: TRBV5-4
cdr3_aa: CASSDGQGNQPQHF

v_call: TRBV2
cdr3_aa: CASSDGQGEIETQYF

v_call: TRBV20-1
cdr3_aa: CSARDTQYF